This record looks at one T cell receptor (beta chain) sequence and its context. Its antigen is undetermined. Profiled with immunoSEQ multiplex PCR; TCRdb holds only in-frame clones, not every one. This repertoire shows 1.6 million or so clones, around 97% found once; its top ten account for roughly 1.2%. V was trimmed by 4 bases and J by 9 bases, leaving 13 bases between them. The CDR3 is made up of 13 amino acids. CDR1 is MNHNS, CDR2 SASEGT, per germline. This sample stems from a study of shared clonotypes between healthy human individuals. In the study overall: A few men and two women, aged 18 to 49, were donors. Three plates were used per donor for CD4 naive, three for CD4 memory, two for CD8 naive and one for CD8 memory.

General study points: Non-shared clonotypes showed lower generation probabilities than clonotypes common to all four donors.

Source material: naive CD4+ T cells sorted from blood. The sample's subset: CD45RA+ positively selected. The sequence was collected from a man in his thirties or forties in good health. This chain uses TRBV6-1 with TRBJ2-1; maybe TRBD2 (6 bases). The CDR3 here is CASSGETRGEQFF. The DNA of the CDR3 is TGTGCCAGCAGTGGAGAGACTAGGGGTGAGCAGTTCTTC.